The entry below gives a single T cell receptor beta chain sequence along with its context. Its target is not known. The sample belongs to a study of blood T cells in healthy people across ages. A J-beta primer mix and a sample-barcoded 5' primer were used in a second PCR of roughly 6 to 11 cycles. Per-sample output comprised a minimum of 3 million paired-end reads containing CDR3. Using its own MiXCR run on the 5' RACE reads, TCRdb lists one record per CDR3 protein. Of approximately 1,700,000 distinct CDR3 sequences in the sample, about two fifths were seen once. Overall study findings and caveats: With unsorted PBMCs, a conclusive comparison of naive versus antigen-experienced cells was not possible. Shifts in expanded clonotypes may have been confounded by donor CMV status, which was unknown. Researchers report that TCR beta diversity correlated strongly with naive T cell percentage.

The CDR3 covers 13 residues. Trimming removed 5 bases from V and 5 bases from J, with 10 bases in between. Germline CDR1 reads LGHNA; CDR2 reads YSLEER. This chain connects TRBV4-3 to TRBJ2-1; no clear D gene. Material: blood. This sequence originates from a human donor in good health. This CDR3 is CASSFTTHNEQFF. The CDR3 DNA reads TGCGCCAGCAGCTTCACAACGCACAATGAGCAGTTCTTC.